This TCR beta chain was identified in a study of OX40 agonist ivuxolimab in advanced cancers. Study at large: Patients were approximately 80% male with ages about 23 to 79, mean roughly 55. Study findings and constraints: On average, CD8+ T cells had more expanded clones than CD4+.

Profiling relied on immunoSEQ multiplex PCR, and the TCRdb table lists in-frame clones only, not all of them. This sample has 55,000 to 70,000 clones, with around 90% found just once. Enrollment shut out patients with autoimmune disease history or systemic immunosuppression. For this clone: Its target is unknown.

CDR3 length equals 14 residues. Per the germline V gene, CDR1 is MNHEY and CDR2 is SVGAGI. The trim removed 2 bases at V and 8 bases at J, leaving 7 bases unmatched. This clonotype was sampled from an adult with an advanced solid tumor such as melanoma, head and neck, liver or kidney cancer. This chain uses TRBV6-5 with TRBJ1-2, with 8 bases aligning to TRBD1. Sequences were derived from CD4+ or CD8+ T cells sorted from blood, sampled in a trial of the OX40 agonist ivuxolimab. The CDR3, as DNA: TGTGCCAGCAGTTACATTGGACAGGGACGAGGCTACACCTTC. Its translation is CASSYIGQGRGYTF.